The 26 T cell receptor beta chains listed next were all sequenced from one sample in a study of CD8+CD57+ T cells in acquired aplastic anemia. Template material for TCR beta VDJ and CDR3 profiling consisted of genomic DNA. TCRdb independently ran MiXCR on the reads; one entry per CDR3 protein. The sample shows 150,000 to 200,000 distinct CDR3 sequences, around half of them seen only once. Patients picked for sequencing had shown CD8+CD57+ cell expansion detected by flow cytometry. The sequencing input was sorted CD4+, CD8+, or CD8+CD57+ T cells (not recorded which) from PBMCs. Receptors were obtained from a human donor with aplastic anemia.

The chain employs TRBV25-1 and TRBJ2-7, with D possibly matching TRBD2 (6 bases). V was trimmed by 8 bases and J by 1 base, leaving 12 bases between them. This CDR3 contains 13 residues. Germline CDR1 is MGHDK and CDR2 is SYGVNS. The CDR3 here is CASGRDWSYEQYF. The CDR3, as DNA: TGTGCCAGCGGACGGGACTGGTCCTACGAGCAGTACTTC.

V and J are TRBV20-1 and TRBJ2-7, with TRBD1 identical over 7 bases. V shed 4 bases and J 0 bases; nucleotides not matched to a gene: 3. Germline values: CDR1 DFQATT, CDR2 SNEGSKA (reference sequence). The CDR3 is 13 residues long. CDR3 bases: TGCAGTGCTACGGACAGGAGCTCCTACGAGCAGTACTTC. Translated: CSATDRSSYEQYF.

This clonotype was detected ten times or more. The chain links TRBV9 to TRBJ2-1; the match to TRBD2 covers 12 bases. The CDR3 has 17 amino acids. In germline, CDR1 is SGDLS, CDR2 YYNGEE. The ends lost 4 bases at V and 3 bases at J; junction bases unmatched: 8. For the CDR3, the DNA is TGTGCCAGCAGCCCGACTAGCGGGAGACATGTCTACAATGAGCAGTTCTTC. Translation: CASSPTSGRHVYNEQFF. Drawing the rest from reference TRBV9 and TRBJ2-1, the complete variable domain is DSGVTQTPKHLITATGQRVTLRCSPRSGDLSVYWYQQSLDQGLQFLIQYYNGEERAKGNILERFSAQQFPDLHSELNLSSLELGDSALYFCASSPTSGRHVYNEQFFGPGTRLTVL.

This clonotype was observed many times. The rearrangement joins TRBV5-6 to TRBJ2-3; TRBD1 agrees at 7 bases. CDR1 SGHDT and CDR2 YYEEEE come from the germline V gene. The V gene end was trimmed by 3 bases and the J gene end by 4 bases; junction bases not matched to a gene: 8. The CDR3 covers 15 residues. The CDR3 bases are TGTGCCAGCAGCTACCACCAAACAGGGGCAGATACGCAGTATTTT. Its translation: CASSYHQTGADTQYF. The variable domain in full, completed from reference TRBV5-6 and TRBJ2-3, reads DAGVTQSPTHLIKTRGQQVTLRCSPKSGHDTVSWYQQALGQGPQFIFQYYEEEERQRGNFPDRFSGHQFPNYSSELNVNALLLGDSALYLCASSYHQTGADTQYFGPGTRLTVL.

This clonotype has at least ten counts. The chain employs TRBV6-1 and TRBJ2-3; the D is unclear. The CDR3 sequence is 15 residues long. V was pared by 6 bases and J by 3 bases, with 16 bases between. Germline V gives CDR1 MNHNS, CDR2 SASEGT. Here the CDR3 DNA reads TGTGCCAGCAGACTTACACCCGGTGGGACAGATACGCAGTATTTT. Residues: CASRLTPGGTDTQYF.

This clonotype was observed many times. The rearrangement links TRBV5-4 to TRBJ2-7, with 15 bases aligning to TRBD2. The junction had 6 bases not matched to a gene; V was cut back by 0 bases and J by 2 bases. Germline CDR1 reads SGHNT; CDR2 reads YYREEE (reference sequence). This CDR3 contains 18 residues. Written as DNA, the CDR3 is TGTGCCAGCAGCTTGGAAACGGGACTAGCGGGGGGCACCTACGAGCAGTACGTC. It yields the protein CASSLETGLAGGTYEQYV.

The table lists this clonotype with many counts. This chain joins TRBV11-3 and TRBJ1-1, with D hard to call. V was trimmed by 2 bases and J by 1 base, leaving 8 bases between them. The CDR3 loop spans 14 amino acids. Germline CDR1 and CDR2: SGHNT and YENEEA. Here the CDR3 reads CASSLSGRNTEAFF. Here the CDR3 DNA reads TGTGCCAGCAGCTTAAGCGGGAGGAACACTGAAGCTTTCTTT.

As for this clonotype: A much larger clone sits a single nucleotide away, making a read error possible. This rearrangement joins TRBV11-2 to TRBJ2-3; 7 nucleotides align to TRBD1. The CDR3 spans 14 residues. CDR1 and CDR2 (germline): SGHAT, FQNNGV. The CDR3: CASSLDRAADTQCF. The DNA of the CDR3 is TGTGCCAGCAGCCTAGACAGGGCAGCAGATACGCAGTGTTTT.

This clonotype has just a few counts. The rearrangement joins TRBV7-2 to TRBJ2-5; 8 bases fit TRBD1. This CDR3 is 14 amino acids long. V was pared by 5 bases and J by 2 bases, with 4 bases of the junction left unmatched. CDR1 and CDR2 (germline): SGHTA, FQGNSA. CDR3 region: CASSLDRGQETQYF. CDR3 DNA: TGTGCCAGCAGCCTTGACAGGGGACAAGAGACCCAGTACTTC.

This clonotype has only a few counts. The rearrangement joins TRBV19 to TRBJ1-6, with TRBD1 matching 11 bases. Looked up from germline, CDR1 is LNHDA and CDR2 is SQIVND (reference sequence). V lost 8 bases, J lost 7 bases, and 10 bases stayed unmatched. This CDR3 contains 16 residues. The CDR3 spells CASSNGQGAGNSPLHF. CDR3 nucleotides: TGTGCCAGTTCTAACGGACAGGGGGCAGGCAATTCACCCCTCCACTTT.

Turning to this clonotype: This clone may be a read error of a much larger clone one base away. The chain joins TRBV10-3 to TRBJ1-2; a possible D gene is TRBD1 (6 bases). Germline V gene data show CDR1 as ENHRY and CDR2 as SYGVKD. The CDR3 is 16 residues long. Trimming removed 10 bases from V and 5 bases from J, with 26 bases in between. CDR3 residues: CASSDPRRGGGYGYTF. As DNA, the CDR3 is TGTGCCAGCAGCGACCCCCGTAGAGGGGGTGGTTATGGCTACACCTTC.

This clonotype was observed many times. The chain has TRBV4-1 and TRBJ2-5, with D maybe TRBD2 (7 bases). This CDR3 has 13 amino acids. Germline V CDR1 and CDR2: MGHRA, YSYEKL. V shed 5 bases and J shed 5 bases, with 12 bases lying between them. Here the CDR3 DNA reads TGCGCCAGCAGCTACAGGGAGGGCGAGACCCAGTACTTC. It is translated as CASSYREGETQYF.

As to this clonotype: A much larger clone lies one base from this, so it may be a read error. This sequence joins TRBV5-4 and TRBJ2-1; TRBD1 agrees at 9 bases. Germline CDR1 SGHNT, CDR2 YYREEE (reference sequence). The CDR3 extends over 15 amino acids. Here the CDR3 DNA reads TGTGCCAGCAGCTTGGGGGGACAGGGTAAAAATGTGCAGTTCTTC. The encoded protein is CASSLGGQGKNVQFF.

The chain's CDR3 is CAISGAGQATLNTEAFF. Here the CDR3 DNA reads TGTGCCATCAGTGGGGCCGGACAGGCTACCCTGAACACTGAAGCTTTCTTT. This chain links TRBV10-3 with TRBJ1-1; 7 bases align to TRBD1. There are 17 residues in the CDR3. Germline V gene data show CDR1 as ENHRY and CDR2 as SYGVKD. V gave up 4 bases and J gave up 0 bases; unmatched junction bases: 11.

This clonotype was observed many times. V usage is TRBV20-1 and J usage is TRBJ2-1; 13 bases line up with TRBD2. The germline V gene has CDR1 DFQATT and CDR2 SNEGSKA (reference sequence). There are 15 residues in the CDR3. V lost 1 base, J lost 10 bases, and 7 bases stayed unmatched. The CDR3 is CSARGTSGGVGEQFF. The CDR3 DNA reads as TGCAGTGCTAGAGGGACTAGCGGGGGAGTCGGGGAGCAGTTCTTC.

This rearrangement joins TRBV27 to TRBJ2-4; TRBD2 aligns across 8 bases. Germline V gives CDR1 MNHEY, CDR2 SMNVEV (reference sequence). Losses at the gene ends were 1 base for V and 6 bases for J; bases not matched to a gene: 8. The CDR3 totals 16 residues. As DNA, the CDR3 is TGTGCCAGCAGTTTATTGAGTAGCGGGGATGGAAACATTCAGTACTTC. This codes for CASSLLSSGDGNIQYF.

The J gene is TRBJ2-7, the V gene TRBV20-1, with 8 bases matching TRBD2. V gave up 3 bases and J gave up 2 bases; unmatched junction bases: 9. CDR3 length: 15 amino acids. CDR1 and CDR2 (germline): DFQATT, SNEGSKA (reference sequence). In DNA form, the CDR3 reads TGCAGTGCTAGTACTACACGAGCGGGGGCCTACGAGCAGTACTTC. This gives the protein CSASTTRAGAYEQYF.

This chain joins TRBV10-2 and TRBJ1-4; maybe TRBD1 (6 bases). The CDR3 loop spans 14 amino acids. In germline, CDR1 is WSHSY, CDR2 SAAADI. Between the trimmed V and J ends, which lost 7 bases and 7 bases, there was a span of 16 bases. CDR3 nucleotide sequence: TGCGCCAGCACCCCCGGGGGGGCGAGTGAAAAACTGTTTTTT. Protein: CASTPGGASEKLFF.

This chain connects TRBV29-1 to TRBJ2-6; no reliable D call. From germline, CDR1 is SQVTM and CDR2 ANQGSEA. The CDR3 totals 12 residues. The CDR3 is CVTYSGANVLTF. CDR3 coding DNA: TGCGTCACCTACTCTGGGGCCAACGTCCTGACTTTC.

The rearrangement links TRBV7-9 to TRBJ2-2, with D possibly TRBD2 on 7 matching bases. V lost 3 bases and J lost 6, with 14 bases in between. The germline V gene has CDR1 SEHNR and CDR2 FQNEAQ (reference sequence). This CDR3 region has 15 residues. In DNA form, the CDR3 reads TGTGCCAGCAGCTTCGACGGGGGGCGCCCCGGGGAGCTGTTTTTT. It codes for CASSFDGGRPGELFF.

The V call is TRBV7-2, the J call TRBJ1-6; no reliable D call. The germline gives CDR1 SGHTA, CDR2 FQGNSA. Trimming removed 0 bases at V and 11 bases at J, with 8 bases between. This CDR3 is 13 amino acids long. CDR3 coding DNA: TGTGCCAGCAGCTTAGCAGGCTCGCCACCCCTCCACTTT. Protein sequence: CASSLAGSPPLHF.

This clonotype was counted many times. The chain has TRBV7-3 and TRBJ2-6; unclear D gene. In germline, CDR1 is SGHTA, CDR2 FQGTGA. The CDR3 extends over 14 amino acids. Trimming removed 7 bases at V and 0 bases at J, with 7 bases between. CDR3: CASTQSSGANVLTF. The CDR3 DNA reads as TGTGCCAGCACCCAGAGCTCTGGGGCCAACGTCCTGACTTTC.

This clonotype was seen many times. The chain has TRBV20-1 and TRBJ2-2, with 10 bases matching TRBD2. With V trimmed by 4 bases and J by 8 bases, 7 bases remained unmatched. This CDR3 comprises 14 residues. The germline gives CDR1 DFQATT, CDR2 SNEGSKA (reference sequence). CDR3 bases: TGCAGTGCTATCAAGCGGGAGGGCCTTGGGGAGCTGTTTTTT. Its protein is CSAIKREGLGELFF.

V usage is TRBV19 and J usage is TRBJ1-2, with a possible D match to TRBD1 (6 bases). The V end was cut by 8 bases, the J end by 5 bases, with 21 bases between. This CDR3 is built from 15 residues. Germline-derived CDR1 and CDR2 are LNHDA and SQIVND (reference sequence). The CDR3, as DNA: TGTGCCAGTCAAACGCGGCAGGGGAGCACGTATGGCTACACCTTC. Its translation: CASQTRQGSTYGYTF.

This chain links TRBV10-2 with TRBJ1-6, with 7 bases aligning to TRBD1. Per the germline V gene, CDR1 is WSHSY and CDR2 is SAAADI. V trimming: 6 bases; J trimming: 9 bases; junction bases outside the gene matches: 8. The length of the CDR3 is 14 residues. The CDR3 region has the DNA TGCGCCAGCAGCGGGGACAGATTAATTTCACCCCTCCACTTT. Its protein is CASSGDRLISPLHF.

This clonotype was found many times. The rearrangement links TRBV6-2 or TRBV6-3 to TRBJ1-5; no reliable D call. From germline, CDR1 is MNHEY and CDR2 SVGEGT. V lost 5 bases and J lost 9, with 14 bases in between. The CDR3 runs to 13 residues. CDR3 amino acids: CASSSPGDWPQHF. The CDR3 coding sequence is TGTGCCAGCAGTAGCCCGGGTGATTGGCCCCAGCATTTT.